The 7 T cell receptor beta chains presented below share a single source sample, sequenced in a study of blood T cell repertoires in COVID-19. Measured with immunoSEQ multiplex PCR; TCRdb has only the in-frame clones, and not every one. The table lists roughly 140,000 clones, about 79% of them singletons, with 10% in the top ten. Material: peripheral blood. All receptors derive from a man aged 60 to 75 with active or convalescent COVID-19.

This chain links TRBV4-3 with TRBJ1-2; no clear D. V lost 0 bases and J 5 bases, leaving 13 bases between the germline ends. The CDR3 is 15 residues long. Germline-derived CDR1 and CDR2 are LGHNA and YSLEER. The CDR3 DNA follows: TGCGCCAGCAGCCAAGAGGAGGGTCGAGGGTATGGCTACACCTTC. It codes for CASSQEEGRGYGYTF.

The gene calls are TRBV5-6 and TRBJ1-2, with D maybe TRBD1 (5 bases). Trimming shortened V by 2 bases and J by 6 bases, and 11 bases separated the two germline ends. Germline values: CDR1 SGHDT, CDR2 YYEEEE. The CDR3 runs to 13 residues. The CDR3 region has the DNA TGTGCCAGCAGCTTTATCCAGGGCGATGGCTACACCTTC. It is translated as CASSFIQGDGYTF.

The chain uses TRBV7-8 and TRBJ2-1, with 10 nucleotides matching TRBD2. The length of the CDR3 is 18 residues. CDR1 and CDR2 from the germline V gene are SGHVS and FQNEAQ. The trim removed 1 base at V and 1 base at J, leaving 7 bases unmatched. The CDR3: CASSLVAGGPFSYNEQFF. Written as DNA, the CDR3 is TGTGCCAGCAGCTTAGTAGCGGGAGGCCCGTTTTCCTACAATGAGCAGTTCTTC. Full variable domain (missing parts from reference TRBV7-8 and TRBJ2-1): GAGVSQSPRYKVAKRGQDVALRCDPISGHVSLFWYQQALGQGPEFLTYFQNEAQLDKSGLPSDRFFAERPEGSVSTLKIQRTQQEDSAVYLCASSLVAGGPFSYNEQFFGPGTRLTVL.

The CDR3 bases are TGTGCCTGGAGTGTTGGGACAGGTGCTACCTATGGCTACACCTTC. Translated: CAWSVGTGATYGYTF. The rearrangement joins TRBV30 to TRBJ1-2; 8 bases are a match to TRBD1. This CDR3 is 15 amino acids long. CDR1 and CDR2 (germline): GTSNPN, SVGIG (reference sequence). Trimming took 0 bases from V and 4 from J; bases not matched to a gene: 7. Supplemented by reference TRBV30 and TRBJ1-2, the full variable domain reads SQTIHQWPATLVQPVGSPLSLECTVEGTSNPNLYWYRQAAGRGLQLLFYSVGIGQISSEVPQNLSASRPQDRQFILSSKKLLLSDSGFYLCAWSVGTGATYGYTFGSGTRLTVV.

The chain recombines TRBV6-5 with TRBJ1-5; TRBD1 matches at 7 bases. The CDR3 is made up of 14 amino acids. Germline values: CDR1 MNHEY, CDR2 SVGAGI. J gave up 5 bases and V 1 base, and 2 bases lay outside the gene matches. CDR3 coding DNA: TGTGCCAGCAGTTACTGGCAGGGGGATCAGCCCCAGCATTTT. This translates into CASSYWQGDQPQHF.

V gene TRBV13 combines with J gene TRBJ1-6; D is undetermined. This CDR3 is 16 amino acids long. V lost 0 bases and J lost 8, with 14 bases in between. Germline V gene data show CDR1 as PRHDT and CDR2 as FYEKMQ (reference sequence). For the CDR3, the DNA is TGTGCCAGCAGCTTAGGGGGGAGTAATCCGGATTCACCCCTCCACTTT. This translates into CASSLGGSNPDSPLHF.

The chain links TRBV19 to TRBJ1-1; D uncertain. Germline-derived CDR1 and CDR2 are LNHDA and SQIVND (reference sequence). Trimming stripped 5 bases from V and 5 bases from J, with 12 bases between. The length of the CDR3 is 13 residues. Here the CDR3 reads CASSLGGGTEAFF. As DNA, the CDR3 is TGTGCCAGTAGTCTGGGCGGAGGGACTGAAGCTTTCTTT.